This record looks at one TCR beta chain sequence and its context. There are a few counts of this clonotype. Its antigen is not yet known. No much larger clonotype is one base removed from it; base qualities were not supplied. The method was multiplex PCR. TCRdb shows the sequencer as Illumina HiSeq 4000. To build TCR beta libraries, CDR3 regions were amplified by Arm-PCR using iRepertoire HTBI primers. PCR products were gel purified before sequencing. Per the authors' processing: Gene usage analysis of CDR3 amino acid clonotypes used the 62 TRBV and approximately 13 TRBJ segments found across samples. Filtered high-quality paired reads were merged into contigs using COPE and FqMerger. BLAST was used to align contigs to IMGT TRBV, TRBD and TRBJ reference genes, with CDR3 defined following IMGT. Clonotypes above 0.1% frequency were classified as highly expanded clones. Shannon entropy served as the measure of repertoire diversity, while the Gini coefficient captured V-J evenness. A clonotype was considered public if more than one individual shared it. The raw public reads went through TCRdb reprocessing: fastp at Q25, MiXCR clone calling, in-frame beta chains kept. Each CDR3 protein appears once, grouped with its most common genes and DNA. In this record, the V and J calls reflect TCRdb's handling and not the investigators' own analysis. This sample holds 620,000 or so distinct CDR3 sequences; 15% to 20% were observed only once. The biggest ten clones account for around 18% of the sample.

V was cut back by 6 bases and J by 5 bases, leaving a gap of 16 bases between them. For CDR1 and CDR2, the germline V gene (reference sequence) lists DFQATT and SNEGSKA. From cysteine to phenylalanine, the CDR3 is 13 amino acids long. The entry retains the CDR3 DNA only, 39 bases that are in frame from base 1. The sample originates from a study of regulatory T cells in long-lasting Graves disease (dated by TCRdb to the early 2020s). Notes on the research overall: Newly diagnosed Graves' disease patients had taken antithyroid drugs for less than 3 months. This study used TCR sequencing and RNA sequencing of peripheral blood to compare persistent Graves' disease patients against newly diagnosed Graves' disease patients. The study was conducted in China and was registered as a clinical trial. A total of 33 samples were covered by TCR sequencing, comprising around 13 persistent and around 20 newly diagnosed Graves' disease patients.

The time point label of this sample denotes: newly diagnosed GD, antithyroid drugs for less than 3 months. For both TCR sequencing and RNA sequencing, RNA was extracted from PBMCs using TRIzol. The diagnosis of Graves' disease was made according to American Thyroid Association guidelines. Recruitment of patients was carried out at an endocrinology department in Xi'an, China. Each patient gave 7 to 9.5 milliliters of peripheral blood, collected in an EDTA anticoagulant tube. Ficoll Paque Plus density gradient separation was used to isolate PBMCs, and no further T cell sorting was done. An Agilent 2100 Bioanalyzer and agarose gel were used to check RNA quality, and a NanoDrop 2000 was used to measure RNA concentration. Broader findings and caveats from the paper: The authors noted that the small sample size was a limitation that may lower accuracy. More public clonotypes were shared among persistent patients (roughly 2,700) than among newly diagnosed patients (966). Only peripheral blood was studied, because thyroid tissue, the primary lesion, was inaccessible. Only the TCR beta chain was sequenced and analyzed. TRBV28, TRBJ1-2 and TRBJ2-5 were preferentially used in persistent disease, while TRBV20-1 and TRBJ2-1 were favored in newly diagnosed disease. Compared with newly diagnosed patients, persistent Graves' disease patients had lower TCR Shannon entropy and fewer highly expanded clones, which suggests clonal expansion.

These same data were also listed under a study on T cells in Graves' hyperthyroidism and ophthalmopathy. The second study, in turn, reports: Stable Graves' hyperthyroidism was defined as no progression to ophthalmopathy during 18 months of follow-up. Hyperthyroidism patients were newly diagnosed, had a disease duration of under 2 months, and were aged 18 to 65 years. Exclusion was applied to patients with uncontrolled infections, other autoimmune diseases, pregnancy or lactation. Diagnoses were based on clinical symptoms, serum thyroxine and TRAb, thyroid ultrasound and orbital computed tomography. The TCR CDR3 was subjected to a first round of RT-PCR using the HTBI primer set and the Qiagen OneStep RT-PCR kit. Most expanded thyroid clonotypes (frequency above 0.001) were also found in blood, which suggests that blood repertoires may mirror thyroid immune responses. A 13 V-J signature model separated ophthalmopathy from stable hyperthyroidism, with just over 85% sensitivity and roughly 81% specificity in cross-validation and 80%/75% in testing. In validation, the model predicted progression to ophthalmopathy with 55% to 71% sensitivity and approximately 74% specificity, a median of 6.5 months before onset. TCR V-J signatures able to tell the groups apart were searched for in a discovery cohort of approximately 95 patients, of whom about 40 had Graves' ophthalmopathy and some 60 had stable Graves' hyperthyroidism. Prospective prediction of ophthalmopathy was tested in an independent validation cohort of approximately 19 hyperthyroidism patients and 15 to 17 patients who later progressed to ophthalmopathy. For training and testing, the 100 or so patients in the discovery cohort were randomly divided in a 7:3 ratio. In roughly six Graves' hyperthyroidism patients, the study also compared T-cell repertoires from thyroid tissue with T-cell repertoires from blood. Once sampling was done, hyperthyroidism patients were given methimazole at a starting dose of 30 mg daily, whereas ophthalmopathy patients were given high-dose intravenous methylprednisolone. A second multiplex PCR round built the libraries, followed by size selection and purification. Libraries were sequenced paired-end with 100 bp reads on an Illumina HiSeq2000. SOAPnuke was used to process the raw data, throwing out any read that contained adapters or uncalled bases, had a mean Phred below 15, or lacked an exact constant-primer or identifier match. High-quality paired reads were merged with COPE v1.2.5, and unique nucleotide sequences were defined as clonotypes. MiTCR v1.1 was used to align the clonotypes against IMGT TRBV, TRBD and TRBJ reference segments. Analysis was restricted to V-J combinations with a frequency above 0.0001, which covered roughly 99% of repertoires. The TCS score was defined as F50 (clonal expansion) divided by E x V (chaos), with BLOSUM62-based TCRdist calculated between CDR3 peptides within each V-J. Welch's t-statistics and random forest reduced approximately 520 V-J features to some 14, which were used in a naive Bayes classifier (R e1071). No statistical method was used to fix the sample size in advance, and group allocation was not hidden from the investigators. The paper describes TCR Vbeta CDR3 sequencing of about 140 peripheral blood samples, made up of about 40 ophthalmopathy patients, around 73 hyperthyroidism patients and some 17 progressor patients.

The receptor was isolated from a woman under 40 with Graves disease. Donor details come from another sample of the same person, matched by shared clones. The chain is encoded by TRBV20-1 joined to TRBJ1-1, and perhaps TRBD1 as D gene, on 5 matching bases. Sequences were derived from peripheral blood mononuclear cells (PBMCs), sampled at new diagnosis, from a patient treated with antithyroid drugs. The DNA reads as follows: TGCAGTGCCACAAGGGGAGGGAGGACTGAAGCTTTCTTT. Protein translation: CSATRGGRTEAFF.